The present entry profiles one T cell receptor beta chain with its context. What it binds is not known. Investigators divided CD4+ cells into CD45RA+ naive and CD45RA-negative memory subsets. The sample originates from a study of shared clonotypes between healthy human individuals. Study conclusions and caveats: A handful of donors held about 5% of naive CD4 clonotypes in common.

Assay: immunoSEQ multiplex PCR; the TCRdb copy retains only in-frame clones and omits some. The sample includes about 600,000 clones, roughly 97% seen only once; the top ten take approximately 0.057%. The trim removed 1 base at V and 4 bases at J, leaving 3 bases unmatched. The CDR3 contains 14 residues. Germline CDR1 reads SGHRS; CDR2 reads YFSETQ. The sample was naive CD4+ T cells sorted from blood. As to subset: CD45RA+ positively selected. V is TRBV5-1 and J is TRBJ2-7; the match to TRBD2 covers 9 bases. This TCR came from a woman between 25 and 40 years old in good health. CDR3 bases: TGCGCCAGCAGCTTGTCGCTAGCGGGGTACGAGCAGTACTTC. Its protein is CASSLSLAGYEQYF. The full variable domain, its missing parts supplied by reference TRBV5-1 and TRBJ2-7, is KAGVTQTPRYLIKTRGQQVTLSCSPISGHRSVSWYQQTPGQGLQFLFEYFSETQRNKGNFPGRFSGRQFSNSRSEMNVSTLELGDSALYLCASSLSLAGYEQYFGPGTRLTVT.